The entry below gives a single TCR beta chain sequence along with its context. The antigen is unknown. Germline-derived CDR1 and CDR2 are SGHVS and FQNEAQ. The CDR3 sequence is 16 residues long. With 2 bases clipped from V and 6 bases from J, the junction kept 9 bases outside the gene matches. Reverse transcription of all isolated RNA meant that expressed TCRB transcripts were sequenced. Profiled with immunoSEQ multiplex PCR; TCRdb holds only in-frame clones, not every one. The sample yields 20,000 to 30,000 clones, roughly two thirds seen once. This specimen belongs to a study of beta chain features in type 1 diabetes. Study at large: Patients looked much like healthy donors when it came to age, gender and cell yields.

Study-wide results and limits: Possible PCR preference for shorter templates applied equally to patients and controls. Compared to healthy donors, patients appeared to have naive, central memory and Treg TCRB repertoires that were more alike. Shortening of TCRB CDR3s, moderate but significant, appeared in all four CD4+ subsets of Type 1 diabetes patients. Cells expressing TCR highly could be over-represented by cDNA sequencing.

The clonotype comes from a man between 18 and 29 years old with type 1 diabetes. This chain uses TRBV7-8 with TRBJ2-1; 8 bases match TRBD2. Sample: Tregs from blood. This CDR3 is CASSLSSGRKSNEQFF. CDR3 coding DNA: TGTGCCAGCAGCTTAAGCAGCGGGAGAAAGAGCAATGAGCAGTTCTTC.